One and the same sample provided the 10 T cell receptor beta chains below, sequenced in a study of cytomegalovirus exposure and HLA in healthy donors (dated by TCRdb to 2016 to 2017). Library prep was done by the immunoSEQ multiplex PCR assay. For the multiplex PCR, a mixture combining 60 forward primers for TCR Vbeta segments and 13 reverse primers for TCR Jbeta segments was used. The table comes from immuneACCESS by way of TCRdb, which keeps in-frame sequences with V and J called. Part of the clones is missing from these tables; in studies checked, under half for an unresolved V gene and the rest for unknown reasons. The table held for this sample gives tens of thousands of clones. Roughly 3.8% of the sample comes from the top ten. The sample comprised PBMCs. These receptors originate from a man aged 18 to 35 in good health and CMV-seropositive.

As DNA, the CDR3 is TGTGCCAGCAGGTTGACAGGGGTCACTGAAGCTTTCTTT. Translated, it gives CASRLTGVTEAFF. This sequence joins TRBV5-6 and TRBJ1-1; 8 bases are shared with TRBD1. The CDR3 length is 13 residues. After removal of 5 bases from V and 4 bases from J, the junction contained 4 bases not matched to a gene. From germline, CDR1 is SGHDT and CDR2 YYEEEE. The variable domain in full, completed from reference TRBV5-6 and TRBJ1-1, reads DAGVTQSPTHLIKTRGQQVTLRCSPKSGHDTVSWYQQALGQGPQFIFQYYEEEERQRGNFPDRFSGHQFPNYSSELNVNALLLGDSALYLCASRLTGVTEAFFGQGTRLTVV.

The J gene is TRBJ1-3, the V gene TRBV19, with 7 bases lining up with TRBD1. Germline-derived CDR1 and CDR2 are LNHDA and SQIVND (reference sequence). The CDR3 extends over 15 amino acids. The ends lost 5 bases at V and 4 bases at J; junction bases unmatched: 8. CDR3: CASSGTGAKGNTIYF. DNA of the CDR3: TGTGCCAGTAGTGGCACAGGGGCCAAAGGAAACACCATATATTTT.

The chain combines TRBV19 with TRBJ2-5; weak D call: TRBD2 (6 bases). The germline gives CDR1 LNHDA, CDR2 SQIVND (reference sequence). This CDR3 spans 14 amino acids. V shed 5 bases and J shed 5 bases, with 15 bases lying between them. CDR3 sequence (DNA): TGTGCCAGTAGTCGTAGAGGAGGGGAGGAGACCCAGTACTTC. It encodes CASSRRGGEETQYF.

The rearrangement links TRBV11-3 to TRBJ2-3; D uncertain. Germline CDR1 and CDR2: SGHNT and YENEEA. With 2 bases removed from V and 2 bases from J, the gap between germline ends came to 5 bases. The CDR3 has 13 residues. CDR3 nucleotide sequence: TGTGCCAGCAGCTTATCAAACACAGATACGCAGTATTTT. Translating it yields CASSLSNTDTQYF.

The V gene is TRBV5-1, the J gene TRBJ2-3; 8 bases agree with TRBD1. The CDR3 length is 17 residues. Germline V gene data show CDR1 as SGHRS and CDR2 as YFSETQ. J gave up 2 bases and V 3 bases, and 11 bases lay outside the gene matches. The CDR3 region is CASSSPGQAQFTDTQYF. CDR3 in DNA: TGCGCCAGCAGCTCACCGGGACAGGCGCAGTTCACAGATACGCAGTATTTT.

The chain carries TRBV19 and TRBJ1-1, with D perhaps TRBD1 (5 bases). This CDR3 region has 16 residues. The germline gives CDR1 LNHDA, CDR2 SQIVND (reference sequence). V was clipped by 1 base and J by 0 bases, with 12 bases between them. The CDR3 reads CASSIGRGGMNTEAFF. CDR3 DNA: TGTGCCAGTAGTATAGGGAGGGGAGGCATGAACACTGAAGCTTTCTTT. The full variable domain, with the rest looked up from reference TRBV19 and TRBJ1-1, is DGGITQSPKYLFRKEGQNVTLSCEQNLNHDAMYWYRQDPGQGLRLIYYSQIVNDFQKGDIAEGYSVSREKKESFPLTVTSAQKNPTAFYLCASSIGRGGMNTEAFFGQGTRLTVV.

The chain combines TRBV28 with TRBJ2-7; 9 bases are shared with TRBD1. Germline trimming cut 4 bases from V and 2 bases from J; bases unmatched to any gene: 9. Germline loops: CDR1 MDHEN, CDR2 SYDVKM. The CDR3 is 16 residues long. CDR3 amino acids: CASSSRRDRVPYEQYF. In DNA, the CDR3 is TGTGCCAGCAGTTCCCGCCGGGACAGGGTCCCCTACGAGCAGTACTTC. The whole variable domain, filled in from reference TRBV28 and TRBJ2-7, reads DVKVTQSSRYLVKRTGEKVFLECVQDMDHENMFWYRQDPGLGLRLIYFSYDVKMKEKGDIPEGYSVSREKKERFSLILESASTNQTSMYLCASSSRRDRVPYEQYFGPGTRLTVT.

This chain links TRBV6-5 with TRBJ2-1; unclear D gene. This CDR3 comprises 13 residues. Germline-derived CDR1 and CDR2 are MNHEY and SVGAGI. V lost 5 bases, J lost 7 bases, and 12 bases lay in between. CDR3 DNA: TGTGCCAGCAGTCCCGCACTGAGGAATGAGCAGTTCTTC. Translation gives CASSPALRNEQFF.

The CDR3 spells CASSWDRGKNIQYF. CDR3 sequence (DNA): TGCGCCAGCAGCTGGGACAGGGGGAAAAACATTCAGTACTTC. The V and J genes are TRBV5-1 and TRBJ2-4; TRBD1 matches 11 bases. The CDR3 is 14 amino acids. The trim removed 3 bases at V and 4 bases at J, leaving 0 bases unmatched. Germline CDR1 reads SGHRS; CDR2 reads YFSETQ.

The chain joins TRBV28 to TRBJ1-2; 8 bases align to TRBD1. The trim removed 6 bases at V and 3 bases at J, leaving 12 bases unmatched. Germline V gene sequence: CDR1 MDHEN, CDR2 SYDVKM. CDR3 length equals 16 residues. CDR3 nucleotide sequence: TGTGCCAGCAGACCTGTTCAGGGGGCGCTTGACTATGGCTACACCTTC. Amino acids: CASRPVQGALDYGYTF.